Following are 26 T cell receptor beta chains from one sample sequenced in a study of blood T cell repertoires in COVID-19. The method was immunoSEQ multiplex PCR; TCRdb's version includes in-frame clones alone and lacks a portion of them. The data hold about 150,000 clones, with about 79% observed a single time. The sequencing sample was made of peripheral blood. These receptors all stem from a woman in her fifties or sixties with acute or convalescent COVID-19.

The rearrangement joins TRBV11-2 to TRBJ1-2; the D gene is possibly TRBD1 (6 bases). CDR3 size: 16 residues. Looked up from germline, CDR1 is SGHAT and CDR2 is FQNNGV. Trimming removed 3 bases at V and 0 bases at J, with 14 bases between. CDR3 protein: CASSFNRDTSNYGYTF. The CDR3 nucleotides are TGTGCCAGCAGCTTCAACCGGGACACCTCTAACTATGGCTACACCTTC.

This chain uses TRBV3-1 (or the pseudogene TRBV3-2) with TRBJ1-5, with 11 positions matching TRBD1. CDR3 length equals 17 residues. Germline V CDR1 and CDR2: LGHDT, YNNKEL (reference sequence). Trimming at V came to 3 bases and at J to 7 bases, leaving 11 bases not matched to a gene. CDR3 coding DNA: TGTGCCAGCAGCCAGGGTGGACAGGGGGCTTTCGGGCAGCCCCAGCATTTT. It is translated as CASSQGGQGAFGQPQHF.

The chain links TRBV9 to TRBJ1-3; D is perhaps TRBD1 (5 bases). The CDR3 runs 15 residues. V was trimmed by 0 bases and J by 4 bases, leaving 11 bases between them. Germline V lookup: CDR1 SGDLS, CDR2 YYNGEE. As DNA, the CDR3 is TGTGCCAGCAGCGTAGAAGTCCGGGGGGGAAACACCATATATTTT. Translated, it gives CASSVEVRGGNTIYF.

This sequence joins TRBV10-1 and TRBJ2-2; D might be TRBD1 (5 bases). The CDR3 length is 13 residues. Germline CDR1 and CDR2: WNHNN and SYGVQD (reference sequence). The ends were cut back, 6 bases at V and 2 bases at J, with 7 bases in the middle. The CDR3 DNA reads as TGCGCCAGCAGCAGGGAAAACACCGGGGAGCTGTTTTTT. Translation gives CASSRENTGELFF.

V usage is TRBV2 and J usage is TRBJ2-5; tentative D call: TRBD1 (8 bases). This CDR3 region has 15 residues. The germline V gene has CDR1 SNHLY and CDR2 FYNNEI. The germline V and J ends were trimmed by 7 bases and 5 bases, with 20 bases remaining between them. The CDR3 nucleotides are TGTGCCAGCACTACCTGGACAGGGAGGGGGGAGACCCAGTACTTC. Protein product: CASTTWTGRGETQYF.

DNA for the CDR3: TGTGCCAGCAGCGCAGCCAGGGAACAAGAGACCCAGTACTTC. It encodes CASSAAREQETQYF. This chain uses TRBV7-9 with TRBJ2-5, with D perhaps TRBD1 (5 bases). Trimming shortened V by 5 bases and J by 2 bases, and 12 bases separated the two germline ends. Germline V gene lookup returns CDR1 SEHNR and CDR2 FQNEAQ (reference sequence). The length of the CDR3 is 14 residues.

J is TRBJ1-5 and V is TRBV24-1, with D tentatively TRBD1 (5 bases). The V end was cut by 2 bases, the J end by 0 bases, with 16 bases between. The CDR3 sequence is 18 residues long. Germline V CDR1 and CDR2: KGHDR, SFDVKD. The DNA for the CDR3 is TGTGCCACCAGTGATTCAAGGGGAGGAACGTATAGCAATCAGCCCCAGCATTTT. Translation gives CATSDSRGGTYSNQPQHF.

A single count supports this clone. The chain joins TRBV6-1 to TRBJ1-1; no reliable D call. Germline V CDR1 and CDR2: MNHNS, SASEGT. The CDR3 is 15 amino acids. Trimming removed 3 bases from V and 0 bases from J, with 11 bases in between. In DNA form, the CDR3 reads TGTGCCAGCAGTGAGTACAGCAGGATGAACACTGAAGCTTTCTTT. Its translation: CASSEYSRMNTEAFF.

V gene TRBV18 combines with J gene TRBJ1-2, with 9 bases that match TRBD1. CDR1 and CDR2 (germline): KGHSH, LQKENI. This CDR3 has 15 residues. The V segment lost 3 bases and the J segment 4 bases; nucleotides outside the gene matches: 6. CDR3 DNA: TGTGCCAGCTCACCTAACAGGGGGCAAGGCTATGGCTACACCTTC. Translated: CASSPNRGQGYGYTF. Together with reference TRBV18 and TRBJ1-2, the CDR3 gives the full variable domain: NAGVMQNPRHLVRRRGQEARLRCSPMKGHSHVYWYRQLPEEGLKFMVYLQKENIIDESGMPKERFSAEFPKEGPSILRIQQVVRGDSAAYFCASSPNRGQGYGYTFGSGTRLTVV.

This clone was detected only once. The chain recombines TRBV3-1 (or the pseudogene TRBV3-2) with TRBJ2-2, with 8 bases identical to TRBD2. With 0 bases clipped from V and 0 bases from J, the junction kept 3 bases outside the gene matches. The germline CDR1 and CDR2 sequences are LGHDT and YNNKEL (reference sequence). The CDR3 covers 17 residues. This chain's CDR3 is CASSQEWRGANTGELFF. CDR3 DNA sequence: TGTGCCAGCAGCCAAGAGTGGCGGGGGGCGAACACCGGGGAGCTGTTTTTT.

This CDR3 is CASSLVAGPGTGELFF. The CDR3 DNA sequence: TGCGCCAGCAGCTTGGTGGCAGGCCCTGGCACCGGGGAGCTGTTTTTT. The chain is built from TRBV5-1 and TRBJ2-2; no reliable D call. Germline V gene sequence: CDR1 SGHRS, CDR2 YFSETQ. V shed 0 bases and J shed 4 bases, with 13 bases lying between them. This CDR3 spans 16 amino acids.

This clone was seen a handful of times. The chain has TRBV5-1 and TRBJ2-3, with TRBD2 matching 15 bases. CDR3 length: 17 amino acids. Per the germline V gene, CDR1 is SGHRS and CDR2 is YFSETQ. V shed 4 bases and J 7 bases; nucleotides not matched to a gene: 10. Here the CDR3 reads CASSGWTSGGATNTQYF. CDR3 bases: TGCGCCAGCAGCGGCTGGACTAGCGGGGGGGCGACGAATACGCAGTATTTT.

The chain is built from TRBV30 and TRBJ2-1; 7 nucleotides match TRBD2. V shed 1 base and J 4 bases; nucleotides not matched to a gene: 1. CDR3 length equals 13 residues. The germline V gene has CDR1 GTSNPN and CDR2 SVGIG (reference sequence). CDR3 loop: CAWSGGLYNEQFF. For the CDR3, the DNA is TGTGCCTGGAGTGGGGGACTATACAATGAGCAGTTCTTC.

The rearrangement links TRBV28 to TRBJ2-5; TRBD2 agrees at 8 bases. CDR3 length: 19 residues. The J segment lost 3 bases and the V segment lost 1 base, leaving 16 bases of the junction unmatched. Germline values: CDR1 MDHEN, CDR2 SYDVKM. The chain's CDR3 is CASSLLRLAGPGEKETQYF. CDR3 in DNA: TGTGCCAGCAGTTTATTACGGCTAGCGGGCCCGGGAGAAAAAGAGACCCAGTACTTC.

The rearrangement uses TRBV7-9 and TRBJ1-5; D gene uncertain. Trimming cost V 5 bases and J 4 bases, with 6 bases left between them. The CDR3 has 12 residues. The germline V gene encodes CDR1 SEHNR and CDR2 FQNEAQ (reference sequence). The CDR3 coding sequence is TGTGCCAGCAGCAACTATAATCAGCCCCAGCATTTT. Translation: CASSNYNQPQHF.

This sequence joins TRBV15 and TRBJ1-3; 7 bases align to TRBD1. Germline CDR1 and CDR2: LNHNV and YYDKDF (reference sequence). The CDR3 contains 16 residues. Losses at the gene ends were 1 base for V and 4 bases for J; bases not matched to a gene: 7. CDR3 residues: CATSRGTGGKGNTIYF. The CDR3 DNA is TGTGCCACCAGCAGAGGGACAGGCGGTAAAGGAAACACCATATATTTT.

This clone was seen a single time. The genes are TRBV5-5 and TRBJ2-1; weak D call: TRBD2 (5 bases). CDR1 is SGHKS, CDR2 YYEKEE, per germline (reference sequence). The germline V and J ends were trimmed by 2 bases and 1 base, with 10 bases remaining between them. The CDR3 has 15 amino acids. For the CDR3, the DNA is TGTGCCAGCAGCTTTCAGCGGATTTCCTACAATGAGCAGTTCTTC. This encodes CASSFQRISYNEQFF.

The gene calls are TRBV2 and TRBJ1-1; D might be TRBD1 (5 bases). V was pared by 3 bases and J by 3 bases, with 17 bases between. This CDR3 comprises 16 residues. Germline-derived CDR1 and CDR2 are SNHLY and FYNNEI. The CDR3 DNA sequence: TGTGCCAGCAGTGAGGGGGGATTAGGCGCGGACACTGAAGCTTTCTTT. Translated: CASSEGGLGADTEAFF. The full variable domain, its missing parts supplied by reference TRBV2 and TRBJ1-1, is EPEVTQTPSHQVTQMGQEVILRCVPISNHLYFYWYRQILGQKVEFLVSFYNNEISEKSEIFDDQFSVERPDGSNFTLKIRSTKLEDSAMYFCASSEGGLGADTEAFFGQGTRLTVV.

The rearrangement joins TRBV10-1 to TRBJ1-2, with a weak D call TRBD1 (5 bases). The CDR3 consists of 14 residues. CDR1 is WNHNN, CDR2 SYGVQD, per germline (reference sequence). With 7 bases removed from V and 3 bases from J, the gap between germline ends came to 15 bases. CDR3 in amino acids: CASKIPQGDYGYTF. DNA for the CDR3: TGCGCCAGCAAGATCCCGCAGGGTGACTATGGCTACACCTTC.

The J gene is TRBJ2-2, the V gene TRBV4-2, with D hard to call. Trimming left V 0 bases short and J 0 bases short, with 8 bases between. The CDR3 runs 16 residues. Germline-derived CDR1 and CDR2 are LGHNA and YNFKEQ. The CDR3 loop is CASSQDLRSNTGELFF. CDR3 DNA: TGTGCCAGCAGCCAAGATCTCAGATCGAACACCGGGGAGCTGTTTTTT.

The chain uses TRBV14 and TRBJ1-1; D gene uncertain. The CDR3 runs 12 residues. Germline lookup yields CDR1 SGHDN and CDR2 FVKESK. V lost 3 bases and J lost 3, with 5 bases in between. DNA of the CDR3: TGTGCCAGCAGCCAGGCTTACACTGAAGCTTTCTTT. Amino acids: CASSQAYTEAFF.

The rearrangement joins TRBV6-5 to TRBJ1-5; D gene uncertain. Germline assignment: CDR1 MNHEY and CDR2 SVGAGI. CDR3 length: 14 residues. Trimming removed 6 bases from V and 4 bases from J, with 13 bases in between. The CDR3: CASREGGPNQPQHF. The CDR3 DNA sequence: TGTGCCAGCAGGGAGGGAGGGCCGAATCAGCCCCAGCATTTT.

The chain recombines TRBV23-1 with TRBJ1-5; 8 bases map to TRBD1. TRBV23-1 is filed as an ORF, its function uncertain. The length of the CDR3 is 16 residues. V was clipped by 2 bases and J by 5 bases; unmatched bases: 8. CDR3 in amino acids: CASSQPGQVGDQPQHF. CDR3 nucleotide sequence: TGCGCCAGCAGTCAACCGGGACAGGTCGGGGATCAGCCCCAGCATTTT.

This clone was counted once. V gene TRBV10-3 combines with J gene TRBJ2-7, with 8 positions matching TRBD2. From germline, CDR1 is ENHRY and CDR2 SYGVKD. Unmatched junction bases numbered 7, after V lost 0 bases and J lost 3 bases. This CDR3 spans 16 amino acids. For the CDR3, the DNA is TGTGCCATCAGTGAGTCCACCGGGACTAGGGTCTACGAGCAGTACTTC. Its protein product is CAISESTGTRVYEQYF.

The chain employs TRBV6-2 or TRBV6-3 and TRBJ2-2; 7 nucleotides line up with TRBD1. This CDR3 spans 16 amino acids. Losses at the gene ends were 6 bases for V and 7 bases for J; bases not matched to a gene: 14. Germline V gives CDR1 MNHEY, CDR2 SVGEGT. CDR3 in amino acids: CASSTITRGRVGELFF. CDR3 nucleotides: TGTGCCAGCAGCACGATTACGAGGGGGCGGGTCGGGGAGCTGTTTTTT.

The chain joins TRBV5-1 to TRBJ2-1, with 10 bases lining up with TRBD1. CDR1 SGHRS and CDR2 YFSETQ come from the germline V gene. V dropped 2 bases and J dropped 9; count of bases not matched to a gene: 8. This CDR3 region has 15 residues. CDR3 DNA sequence: TGCGCCAGCAGCTTTACCGGGACAGGGGCCGGTGAGCAGTTCTTC. Its protein product is CASSFTGTGAGEQFF.